The entry below gives a single TCR beta chain sequence along with its context. Its antigen is still unknown. Since a much larger clone is just one base distant, this may be a read error. Given the absence of the conserved phenylalanine or tryptophan at the CDR3 end, a read error is likely. It was with unique molecular identifiers that the TCRbeta library was prepared. TCRdb redid the calling of the PCR reads with MiXCR, one entry per CDR3 protein. This table has 97,000 or so distinct CDR3 sequences, 6% appearing once. This record comes from a study of T-cell reconstitution after alpha-beta-depleted transplantation in children. Overall study results and limits: Reports say that about two months after transplant, the alpha-beta T cells came out of several hundred graft clones that had expanded.

The length of the CDR3 is 15 residues. Unmatched junction bases numbered 7, after V lost 5 bases and J lost 2 bases. CDR1 and CDR2 (germline): SGHAT, FQNNGV. V gene TRBV11-2 combines with J gene TRBJ2-7; 9 bases are shared with TRBD2. The source material was PBMCs, mostly from graft donor cells, sampled 60 days after TCRalphabeta/CD19-depleted stem cell transplant. The sequence was collected from a female patient younger than 10 who had a stem cell transplant for Fanconi anemia, so the T cells may come from the graft donor. The CDR3 sequence is CASSRISGSTYEQYY. CDR3 bases: TGTGCCAGCAGCCGTATTAGCGGGAGCACCTACGAGCAGTACTAC.